What follows describes a single T cell receptor (beta chain). The sample is drawn from a study of OX40 agonist ivuxolimab in advanced cancers. V lost 5 bases and J lost 2; bases outside the gene matches: 7. The length of the CDR3 is 18 residues. Germline-derived CDR1 and CDR2 are SGHTA and FQGTGA. The assay was immunoSEQ multiplex PCR, and TCRdb's table has in-frame clones only and misses some. The sample has about 20,000 clones; 65% to 85% are singletons. This chain uses TRBV7-3 with TRBJ2-1; 15 bases line up with TRBD2. The sample in question was CD4+ or CD8+ T cells sorted from blood, obtained in a trial of the OX40 agonist ivuxolimab. The TCR sequence derives from an adult with an advanced solid tumor such as melanoma, head and neck, liver or kidney cancer. CDR3 nucleotides: TGTGCCAGCAGCCCTGGACTAGCGGGGGGGCCGGCCTACAATGAGCAGTTCTTC. It encodes CASSPGLAGGPAYNEQFF.